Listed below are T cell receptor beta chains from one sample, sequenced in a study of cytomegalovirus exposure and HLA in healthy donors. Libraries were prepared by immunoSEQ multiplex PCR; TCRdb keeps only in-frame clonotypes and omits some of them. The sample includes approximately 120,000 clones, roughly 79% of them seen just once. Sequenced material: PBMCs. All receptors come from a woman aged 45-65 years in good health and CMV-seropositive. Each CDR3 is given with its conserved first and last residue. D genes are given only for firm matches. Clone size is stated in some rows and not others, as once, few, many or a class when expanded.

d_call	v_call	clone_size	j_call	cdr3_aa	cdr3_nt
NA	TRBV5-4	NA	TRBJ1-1	CASRTQGRETEAFF	TGTGCCAGCAGAACTCAGGGGAGGGAGACTGAAGCTTTCTTT
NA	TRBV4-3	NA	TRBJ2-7	CASSQDHGRRQYF	TGCGCCAGCAGCCAAGATCATGGGCGTCGGCAGTACTTC
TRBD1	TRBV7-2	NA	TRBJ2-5	CASSVIQGGQETQYF	TGTGCCAGCAGCGTAATACAGGGGGGCCAAGAGACCCAGTACTTC
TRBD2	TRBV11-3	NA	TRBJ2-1	CASSSGTSGSYNEQFF	TGTGCCAGCAGCTCGGGGACTAGCGGCTCCTACAATGAGCAGTTCTTC
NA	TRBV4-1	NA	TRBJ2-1	CASSRVIVDEQFF	TGCGCCAGCAGCCGCGTGATAGTCGATGAGCAGTTCTTC
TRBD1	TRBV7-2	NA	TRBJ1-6	CASSIDRGRGSPLHF	TGTGCCAGCAGCATCGACAGGGGGCGAGGGTCACCCCTCCACTTT
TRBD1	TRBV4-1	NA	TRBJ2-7	CASSQDRGAYEQYF	TGCGCCAGCAGCCAGGACAGGGGAGCCTACGAGCAGTACTTC
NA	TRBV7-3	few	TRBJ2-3	CASSPTGGTADTQYF	TGTGCCAGCAGCCCGACCGGCGGTACCGCAGATACGCAGTATTTT
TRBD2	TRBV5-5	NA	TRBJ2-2	CASSLLAGGELFF	TGTGCCAGTAGCCTCCTAGCGGGTGGGGAGCTGTTTTTT
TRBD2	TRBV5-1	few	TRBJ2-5	CASSPLGSGTETQYF	TGCGCCAGCAGCCCCCTGGGTAGCGGGACTGAGACCCAGTACTTC
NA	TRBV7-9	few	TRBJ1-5	CSSSPGVNQPQHF	TGTTCCAGCAGCCCAGGGGTCAATCAGCCCCAGCATTTT
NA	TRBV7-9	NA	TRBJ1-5	CASSTLAAQHF	TGTGCCAGCAGTACCCTAGCGGCCCAGCATTTT
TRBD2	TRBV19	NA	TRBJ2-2	CATFGLAGNTGELFF	TGTGCCACTTTTGGACTAGCGGGAAACACCGGGGAGCTGTTTTTT
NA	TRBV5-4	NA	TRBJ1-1	CASSFRNLWQGNTEAFF	TGTGCCAGCAGCTTTCGTAACCTTTGGCAGGGGAACACTGAAGCTTTCTTT
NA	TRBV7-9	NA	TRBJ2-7	CASSYGVSYEQYF	TGTGCCAGCAGCTACGGGGTCAGCTACGAGCAGTACTTC